This entry lists 17 T cell receptor beta chains sequenced from one sample in a study of cytomegalovirus exposure and HLA in healthy donors. PCR used 60 Vbeta primers and 13 Jbeta primers. Clones were read by immunoSEQ multiplex PCR, and TCRdb kept only the in-frame ones, dropping some. The sample lists around 160,000 clones; over 65% were seen once. The specimen sequenced was PBMCs. The receptors were gathered from a man younger than 35 in good health and CMV-seropositive.

The V gene is TRBV18, the J gene TRBJ2-1; 14 bases line up with TRBD2. The germline V gene encodes CDR1 KGHSH and CDR2 LQKENI. The CDR3 consists of 16 residues. V lost 6 bases and J lost 8; bases outside the gene matches: 9. This chain's CDR3 is CASSRTGTSGSHEQFF. The CDR3 DNA follows: TGTGCCAGCTCTCGGACCGGGACTAGCGGGAGTCATGAGCAGTTCTTC. Drawing the rest from reference TRBV18 and TRBJ2-1, the complete variable domain is NAGVMQNPRHLVRRRGQEARLRCSPMKGHSHVYWYRQLPEEGLKFMVYLQKENIIDESGMPKERFSAEFPKEGPSILRIQQVVRGDSAAYFCASSRTGTSGSHEQFFGPGTRLTVL.

In its sample, this clone was seen a few times. The V gene is TRBV5-1, the J gene TRBJ2-5; 7 nucleotides match TRBD1. The CDR3 totals 15 residues. Germline trimming cut 0 bases from V and 4 bases from J; bases unmatched to any gene: 6. The germline V gene has CDR1 SGHRS and CDR2 YFSETQ. The CDR3 here is CASSLDTGERETQYF. As DNA, the CDR3 is TGCGCCAGCAGCTTGGACACAGGGGAGCGAGAGACCCAGTACTTC.

This sequence joins TRBV6-1 and TRBJ1-4; D possibly corresponds to TRBD1 (5 bases). The CDR3 consists of 16 residues. CDR1 and CDR2 (germline): MNHNS, SASEGT. Between the trimmed V and J ends, which lost 2 bases and 2 bases, there was a span of 12 bases. The CDR3 sequence: CASSETAGRTNEKLFF. CDR3 DNA sequence: TGTGCCAGCAGTGAAACCGCAGGGAGGACTAATGAAAAACTGTTTTTT.

The CDR3 DNA reads TGTGCCAGCAGCTTGAGCAGGGCAGAGGAGAACACTGAAGCTTTCTTT. It specifies CASSLSRAEENTEAFF. V is TRBV11-2 and J is TRBJ1-1; D perhaps matches TRBD1 (5 bases). CDR3 length: 16 residues. Germline CDR1 and CDR2: SGHAT and FQNNGV. V was pared by 3 bases and J by 1 base, with 15 bases between.

The chain links TRBV6-6 to TRBJ2-4; unclear D gene. Germline V CDR1 and CDR2: MNHNY, SVGAGI (reference sequence). CDR3 size: 13 residues. Trimming took 4 bases from V and 4 from J, leaving 8 bases between them. The CDR3 is CASSSHAKNIQYF. DNA for the CDR3: TGTGCCAGCAGTTCTCACGCGAAAAACATTCAGTACTTC.

CDR3 protein: CASSLGSGSPLSTDTQYF. DNA of the CDR3: TGTGCCAGCAGCTTGGGGAGCGGGAGCCCCCTAAGCACAGATACGCAGTATTTT. The chain employs TRBV11-3 and TRBJ2-3; TRBD2 matches 8 bases. The CDR3 runs 18 residues. With 3 bases clipped from V and 0 bases from J, the junction kept 11 bases outside the gene matches. Germline lookup yields CDR1 SGHNT and CDR2 YENEEA.

The genes are TRBV6-5 and TRBJ1-1, with unresolved D. The ends were cut back, 2 bases at V and 0 bases at J, with 13 bases in the middle. Germline CDR1 and CDR2: MNHEY and SVGAGI. The length of the CDR3 is 16 residues. The CDR3 sequence: CASSYVASQLNTEAFF. The CDR3 bases are TGTGCCAGCAGTTACGTGGCCTCACAGTTGAACACTGAAGCTTTCTTT.

Here the CDR3 reads CASSASGGLGTEAFF. The CDR3 DNA reads as TGTGCCAGCAGTGCTTCAGGGGGCTTGGGCACTGAAGCTTTCTTT. This rearrangement joins TRBV6-5 to TRBJ1-1; 8 nucleotides line up with TRBD1. The length of the CDR3 is 15 residues. V lost 5 bases to trimming and J lost 4 bases; unmatched junction nucleotides: 9. Germline V CDR1 and CDR2: MNHEY, SVGAGI.

V gene TRBV5-1 combines with J gene TRBJ1-2; 10 bases map to TRBD1. Germline CDR1 reads SGHRS; CDR2 reads YFSETQ. This CDR3 spans 14 amino acids. J was trimmed by 4 bases and V by 4 bases; bases with no gene match: 4. This CDR3 is CASSETGGIYGYTF. The CDR3 nucleotides read TGCGCCAGCAGCGAGACAGGGGGCATCTATGGCTACACCTTC.

The rearrangement joins TRBV6-5 to TRBJ1-2; a weak D match, TRBD1 (6 bases). This CDR3 has 11 amino acids. Trimming stripped 5 bases from V and 7 bases from J, with 8 bases between. Germline V CDR1 and CDR2: MNHEY, SVGAGI. The CDR3 nucleotides read TGTGCCAGCAGTAACAGGGCTGGCTACACCTTC. It translates to CASSNRAGYTF.

This clone has only a few counts. The CDR3 region is CASSFLQGATQYF. CDR3 bases: TGTGCCAGCAGTTTCCTACAGGGGGCAACGCAGTATTTT. The chain carries TRBV28 and TRBJ2-3; the match to TRBD1 covers 9 bases. CDR1 MDHEN and CDR2 SYDVKM come from the germline V gene. Unmatched junction bases numbered 4, after V lost 3 bases and J lost 9 bases. This CDR3 is 13 amino acids long.

The V call is TRBV2, the J call TRBJ1-6, with TRBD1 matching over 9 bases. The junction had 7 bases not matched to a gene; V was cut back by 3 bases and J by 1 base. Germline CDR1 is SNHLY and CDR2 is FYNNEI. The CDR3 is 18 residues long. In DNA form, the CDR3 reads TGTGCCAGCAGTGACAGACAGGGGGTTGGTTCCTATAATTCACCCCTCCACTTT. It is translated as CASSDRQGVGSYNSPLHF.

The rearrangement links TRBV7-2 to TRBJ2-5, with TRBD1 identical over 9 bases. CDR1 and CDR2 from the germline V gene are SGHTA and FQGNSA. V was clipped by 5 bases and J by 1 base; unmatched bases: 8. This CDR3 has 16 amino acids. CDR3 sequence (DNA): TGTGCCAGCAGCCAAAGGACAGGGGTTAGCCAAGAGACCCAGTACTTC. Translated: CASSQRTGVSQETQYF.

This clone was counted a single time. DNA for the CDR3: TGTGCCAGCAGCCAAGATCATCCCGCCTTGGACAGGGGAAGTGAAAAACTGTTTTTT. It specifies CASSQDHPALDRGSEKLFF. V gene TRBV4-2 combines with J gene TRBJ1-4; 9 bases are a match to TRBD1. The length of the CDR3 is 19 residues. Germline lookup yields CDR1 LGHNA and CDR2 YNFKEQ. V gave up 0 bases and J gave up 7 bases; unmatched junction bases: 15.

The chain couples TRBV5-1 to TRBJ2-7, with TRBD1 matching over 9 bases. Per the germline V gene, CDR1 is SGHRS and CDR2 is YFSETQ. CDR3 size: 15 residues. The trim removed 0 bases at V and 3 bases at J, leaving 4 bases unmatched. The CDR3 here is CASSLGTGDYYEQYV. Here the CDR3 DNA reads TGCGCCAGCAGCTTGGGGACAGGGGATTACTACGAGCAGTACGTC.

The chain carries TRBV7-9 and TRBJ1-6; D gene uncertain. V was clipped by 5 bases and J by 7 bases, with 9 bases between them. The CDR3 consists of 13 residues. Germline-derived CDR1 and CDR2 are SEHNR and FQNEAQ (reference sequence). The CDR3 protein is CASSLYSNSPLHF. The CDR3 bases are TGTGCCAGCAGCCTATACAGCAATTCACCCCTCCACTTT.

V is TRBV2 and J is TRBJ1-5, with TRBD1 matching 7 bases. Losses at the gene ends were 7 bases for V and 3 bases for J; bases not matched to a gene: 6. CDR3 length: 14 amino acids. Germline V CDR1 and CDR2: SNHLY, FYNNEI. The CDR3 sequence: CASNEGANNQPQHF. The CDR3 DNA reads as TGTGCCAGCAACGAGGGGGCTAACAATCAGCCCCAGCATTTT.